This T cell receptor (gamma chain) originates from a study of gamma-delta chains in newborns, infants, children. As for the study in general: Microbial exposure reportedly drives polyclonal innate γδ T cell expansion after birth.

TCRdb re-called the reads with CATT. Counted here are roughly 660 gamma-chain clones, 5.9% occurring once; the ten biggest clones make up 20% to 25%. This clone is large by share. Germline V lookup: CDR1 EGSTGY, CDR2 YDSYTSSV. CDR3 length equals 17 residues. The ends lost 2 bases at V and 0 bases at J; junction bases unmatched: 13. The sample was blood. The clonotype originates from a child who was a newborn, infant or young child, either healthy, febrile or measles-vaccinated (not recorded which). The J gene is TRGJ1 or TRGJ2, the V gene TRGV4. The CDR3 sequence is CATWDVGWAKNYYKKLF. CDR3 DNA sequence: TGTGCCACCTGGGATGTTGGGTGGGCCAAGAATTATTATAAGAAACTCTTT.